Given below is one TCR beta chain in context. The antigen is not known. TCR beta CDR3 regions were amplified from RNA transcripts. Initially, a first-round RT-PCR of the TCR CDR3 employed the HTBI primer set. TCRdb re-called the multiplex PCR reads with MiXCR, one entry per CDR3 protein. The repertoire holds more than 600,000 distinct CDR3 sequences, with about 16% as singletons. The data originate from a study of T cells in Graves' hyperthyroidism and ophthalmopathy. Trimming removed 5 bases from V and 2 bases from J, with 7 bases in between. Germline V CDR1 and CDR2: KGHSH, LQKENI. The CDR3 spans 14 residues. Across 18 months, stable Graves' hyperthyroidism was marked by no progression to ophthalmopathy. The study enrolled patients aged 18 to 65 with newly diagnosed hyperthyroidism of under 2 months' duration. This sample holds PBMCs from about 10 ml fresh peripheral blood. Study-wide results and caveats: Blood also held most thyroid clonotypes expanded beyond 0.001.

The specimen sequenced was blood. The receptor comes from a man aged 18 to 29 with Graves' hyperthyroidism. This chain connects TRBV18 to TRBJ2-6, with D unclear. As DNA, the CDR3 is TGTGCCAGCTCAGACTGGACTGGGGCCAACGTCCTGACTTTC. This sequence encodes CASSDWTGANVLTF.